This is a list of T cell receptor beta chains from one sample in a study of blood T cells in healthy people across ages. Via MiXCR, TCRdb re-called the 5' RACE reads, giving one row per CDR3 protein. The data hold 700,000 or so distinct CDR3 sequences, with approximately 21% observed a single time. Specimen: blood. These receptors came from a man aged 70 or older in good health. The CDR3 runs from the conserved cysteine through the conserved F or W. A D gene is named only where the DNA matches it firmly. The size entry is marked missing in some rows and otherwise reads once, few, many or a size class.

cdr3_length	v_call	clone_size	d_call	j_call	cdr3_aa	cdr3_nt
13	TRBV29-1	.	TRBD2	TRBJ2-1	CSVDDPLAVEQFF	TGCAGCGTTGATGATCCCCTAGCGGTGGAGCAGTTCTTC
13	TRBV7-9	few	.	TRBJ2-7	CASSFFDFYEQYF	TGTGCCAGCAGCTTCTTCGACTTCTACGAGCAGTACTTC
14	TRBV19	few	TRBD2	TRBJ2-7	CASSSRGGTYEQYF	TGTGCCAGTAGTAGTCGCGGGGGAACCTACGAGCAGTACTTC
14	TRBV7-7	.	TRBD1	TRBJ2-3	CASSQTGGGDTQYF	TGTGCCAGCAGCCAAACAGGGGGCGGGGATACGCAGTATTTT
12	TRBV6-6	.	.	TRBJ2-5	CASTGFQETQYF	TGTGCCAGCACGGGGTTCCAAGAGACCCAGTACTTC
15	TRBV7-9	few	TRBD1	TRBJ2-5	CASSARTGKKETQYF	TGTGCCAGCAGCGCCCGGACAGGGAAAAAAGAGACCCAGTACTTC
13	TRBV7-3	few	.	TRBJ2-5	CASSSSYQETQYF	TGTGCCAGCAGCTCATCCTATCAAGAGACCCAGTACTTC
15	TRBV12-3/TRBV12-4	.	.	TRBJ2-2	CASSYGTPNTGELFF	TGTGCCAGCAGCTATGGGACACCTAACACCGGGGAGCTGTTTTTT
14	TRBV20-1	many	.	TRBJ1-1	CSARKGGPNTEAFF	TGCAGTGCTAGAAAGGGGGGACCGAACACTGAAGCTTTCTTT
13	TRBV10-3	few	TRBD1	TRBJ2-7	CALSTGVGYEQYF	TGTGCCCTATCGACAGGGGTGGGATACGAGCAGTACTTC
12	TRBV14	many	.	TRBJ1-3	CASSSLGNTIYF	TGTGCCAGCAGTTCGTTAGGAAACACCATATATTTT
13	TRBV7-2	.	.	TRBJ1-4	CASSFRVTEKLFF	TGTGCCAGCAGCTTCAGGGTTACTGAAAAGCTGTTTTTT
16	TRBV3-1	.	TRBD2	TRBJ2-5	CASSLRLAVKQETQYF	TGTGCCAGCAGTCTTCGACTAGCGGTTAAACAAGAGACCCAGTACTTC
13	TRBV24-1	.	TRBD1	TRBJ2-1	CATSEDRVNEQFF	TGTGCCACCAGTGAGGACAGGGTCAATGAGCAGTTCTTC